This T cell receptor (beta chain) appears in the sequencing data of a study of spatial heterogeneity in lung cancer. General study findings and limits: Tumor T-cell coverage was an estimated 7% or so for alpha and more than 11% for beta chains. It was found that expanded intratumoral alpha and beta TCR counts tracked tumor mutation counts. Expanded TCRs that were ubiquitous or regional had counts tracking ubiquitous and regional nonsynonymous mutations, respectively.

Germline-derived CDR1 and CDR2 are KGHDR and SFDVKD. CDR3 length: 14 residues. J was trimmed by 5 bases and V by 7 bases; bases with no gene match: 4. This clonotype was seen ten or more times. No antigen is known for it. Every individual TCR cDNA molecule carried its own unique molecular identifier, which allowed correction of PCR and sequencing errors. TCRdb re-analysed the 5' RACE reads in MiXCR, keeping a single row per CDR3 protein. The data show around 6,000 distinct CDR3 sequences, 1.3% seen once. The time point is: sample taken at primary tumor resection. In each case, whole RNA from tumor, nontumor lung or frozen PBMC was sequenced unsorted.

Sample: lung tumor tissue, taken at surgery. This sequence was found in a male donor with early-stage non-small cell lung cancer. The genes are TRBV24-1 and TRBJ2-2, with TRBD1 matching over 9 bases. CDR3: CATRGTGWTGELFF. CDR3 DNA: TGTGCCACCAGGGGGACAGGGTGGACCGGGGAGCTGTTTTTT.